These 31 T cell receptor beta chains were sequenced from one sample in a study of blood T cells in healthy people across ages. Next came a second PCR, run for roughly 6 to 11 cycles, which used a sample-barcoded 5' primer along with a J-beta primer mix. TCRdb ran MiXCR on the 5' RACE reads and lists one entry per CDR3 protein. The sample has fewer than 1 million distinct CDR3 sequences, about 42% seen once. Input material: blood. All receptors come from a man aged 55-75 years in good health.

This clonotype was recorded only once. This chain joins TRBV11-2 and TRBJ2-1; D gene unclear. Trimming took off 5 bases at V and 9 bases at J, with 14 bases between the two ends. Germline CDR1 is SGHAT and CDR2 is FQNNGV. The CDR3 spans 13 residues. As DNA, the CDR3 is TGTGCCAGCAGCGCCTACCTAGTACCTGAGCAGTTCTTC. The encoded protein is CASSAYLVPEQFF. The full variable domain, completed using reference TRBV11-2 and TRBJ2-1, is EAGVAQSPRYKIIEKRQSVAFWCNPISGHATLYWYQQILGQGPKLLIQFQNNGVVDDSQLPKDRFSAERLKGVDSTLKIQPAKLEDSAVYLCASSAYLVPEQFFGPGTRLTVL.

The rearrangement links TRBV12-3 or TRBV12-4 to TRBJ1-2; D is possibly TRBD1 (6 bases). Trimming stripped 5 bases from V and 6 bases from J, with 19 bases between. The CDR3 is made up of 15 amino acids. This CDR3 reads CASSPRLQGVDGYTF. The CDR3 DNA reads as TGTGCCAGCAGTCCTCGCCTACAGGGAGTTGATGGCTACACCTTC.

This chain links TRBV29-1 with TRBJ2-2; D is unclear. Deletions cut 6 bases from V and 5 bases from J, with 16 bases between. Germline V gene sequence: CDR1 SQVTM, CDR2 ANQGSEA. The CDR3 sequence is 14 residues long. This CDR3 reads CSVKGALGTGELFF. In nucleotides, the CDR3 is TGCAGCGTAAAGGGTGCTCTAGGGACCGGGGAGCTGTTTTTT.

The CDR3 protein is CASSPQRQGNYGYTF. CDR3 nucleotide sequence: TGCGCCAGCAGCCCCCAACGACAGGGCAACTATGGCTACACCTTC. The J gene is TRBJ1-2, the V gene TRBV4-1; 7 bases align to TRBD1. V lost 4 bases to trimming and J lost 2 bases; unmatched junction nucleotides: 7. CDR1 is MGHRA and CDR2 is YSYEKL in the germline V gene. The CDR3 length is 15 residues.

This chain connects TRBV3-1 to TRBJ1-2; D may be TRBD1 (5 bases). CDR1 LGHDT and CDR2 YNNKEL come from the germline V gene (reference sequence). Trimming took 4 bases from V and 4 from J, leaving 16 bases between them. The CDR3 has 15 amino acids. The CDR3 sequence: CASSPGTPRGYGYTF. CDR3 bases: TGTGCCAGCAGCCCGGGGACGCCACGGGGCTATGGCTACACCTTC.

The chain recombines TRBV2 with TRBJ2-1, with 10 bases identical to TRBD1. Germline V gives CDR1 SNHLY, CDR2 FYNNEI. V shed 4 bases and J 6 bases; nucleotides not matched to a gene: 6. The CDR3 has 15 residues. CDR3 amino acids: CASSAAGQGFNEQFF. The CDR3 DNA sequence: TGTGCCAGCAGTGCCGCGGGACAGGGGTTCAATGAGCAGTTCTTC. Full variable domain (rest looked up from reference TRBV2 and TRBJ2-1): EPEVTQTPSHQVTQMGQEVILRCVPISNHLYFYWYRQILGQKVEFLVSFYNNEISEKSEIFDDQFSVERPDGSNFTLKIRSTKLEDSAMYFCASSAAGQGFNEQFFGPGTRLTVL.

This clonotype was picked up a small number of times. CDR3 sequence reads: CASSKGGPKELFF. CDR3 coding DNA: TGTGCCAGCAGCAAAGGAGGCCCTAAGGAGCTGTTTTTT. This chain uses TRBV21-1 with TRBJ2-2; TRBD2, the table's D call, was not compared with the DNA. TRBV21-1 is classified as a pseudogene. The CDR3 extends over 13 amino acids.

The rearrangement uses TRBV10-3 and TRBJ1-1, with 9 bases that match TRBD1. The V segment lost 10 bases and the J segment 4 bases; nucleotides outside the gene matches: 7. The CDR3 is 13 residues long. From germline, CDR1 is ENHRY and CDR2 SYGVKD. The CDR3 sequence: CATAQGAGTEAFF. CDR3 bases: TGTGCCACAGCACAGGGGGCAGGCACTGAAGCTTTCTTT.

This clonotype was seen ten or more times. Germline and junction disagree at one end, which may indicate a read error. V usage is TRBV4-3 and J usage is TRBJ2-1; 15 bases fit TRBD2. Germline values: CDR1 LGHNA, CDR2 YSLEER. The CDR3 contains 15 residues. The CDR3 is CASSLGLAGGYEQFF. CDR3 DNA sequence: TGTGCCAGCAGTCTGGGACTAGCGGGGGGATATGAGCAGTTCTTC.

The CDR3 here is CASSYGFPSYEQYF. The CDR3 region has the DNA TGTGCCAGCAGCTATGGATTTCCCTCCTACGAGCAGTACTTC. The gene calls are TRBV5-5 and TRBJ2-7; D is ambiguous. CDR3 size: 14 residues. Germline CDR1 and CDR2: SGHKS and YYEKEE (reference sequence). V lost 3 bases to trimming and J lost 0 bases, with 10 bases between them.

Of note for this clonotype: A much larger clone is a single base away; this may be a read error. The CDR3 sequence: CASSLGSGTDSYERYF. The CDR3 DNA reads TGTGCCAGCAGCTTAGGGTCGGGGACTGACTCCTACGAGCGGTACTTC. The chain carries TRBV7-9 and TRBJ2-5, with a weak D call TRBD2 (6 bases). In germline, CDR1 is SEHNR, CDR2 FQNEAQ (reference sequence). Trimming left V 1 base short and J 13 bases short, with 25 bases between. This CDR3 contains 16 residues.

This clonotype showed up many times. This chain connects TRBV24-1 to TRBJ2-1, with 14 bases identical to TRBD2. The CDR3 length is 15 residues. V shed 4 bases and J 7 bases; nucleotides not matched to a gene: 2. Germline values: CDR1 KGHDR, CDR2 SFDVKD. This CDR3 is CATSDWTSGGNEQFF. The DNA of the CDR3 is TGTGCCACCAGTGACTGGACTAGCGGGGGGAATGAGCAGTTCTTC.

This chain links TRBV5-4 with TRBJ2-7; unclear D gene. The germline V gene encodes CDR1 SGHNT and CDR2 YYREEE (reference sequence). The length of the CDR3 is 12 residues. Trimming took 0 bases from V and 6 from J, leaving 7 bases between them. The CDR3 bases are TGTGCCAGCAGCTTGGCGTCCGGCGAGCAGTACTTC. As protein: CASSLASGEQYF.

This clonotype was seen repeatedly, ten times or more. The chain has TRBV12-3 or TRBV12-4 and TRBJ1-5; 8 bases agree with TRBD1. V gave up 7 bases and J gave up 2 bases; unmatched junction bases: 4. The CDR3 totals 14 residues. The CDR3 reads CASTQGARNQPQHF. The CDR3 DNA follows: TGTGCCAGCACTCAGGGGGCCCGCAATCAGCCCCAGCATTTT.

The gene calls are TRBV4-3 and TRBJ1-1; no reliable D call. The V end was cut by 0 bases, the J end by 6 bases, with 17 bases between. CDR3 size: 16 residues. From germline, CDR1 is LGHNA and CDR2 YSLEER. The CDR3 is CASSQDYRRVFAEAFF. As DNA, the CDR3 is TGCGCCAGCAGCCAAGATTATCGGAGGGTATTCGCTGAAGCTTTCTTT.

The chain is built from TRBV11-1 and TRBJ2-1; no clear D. The V and J ends lost 3 bases and 5 bases respectively, with 14 bases between them. The CDR3 is made up of 15 amino acids. Germline V lookup: CDR1 SGHAT, CDR2 FQDESV (reference sequence). This CDR3 reads CASSLSSYKNNEQFF. CDR3 in DNA: TGTGCCAGCAGCTTGAGCAGTTACAAGAACAATGAGCAGTTCTTC.

This chain joins TRBV4-3 and TRBJ1-2; 7 nucleotides align to TRBD1. This CDR3 region has 17 residues. With V trimmed by 1 base and J by 1 base, 9 bases remained unmatched. Germline CDR1 is LGHNA and CDR2 is YSLEER. CDR3 protein: CASSQGISGQLNYGYTF. DNA of the CDR3: TGCGCCAGCAGCCAAGGCATATCGGGACAGCTTAACTATGGCTACACCTTC.

The chain has TRBV20-1 and TRBJ2-7, with D tentatively TRBD1 (6 bases). The last part of the DNA fits TRBJ2-5 better; the J call may be wrong. The CDR3 totals 14 residues. Germline loops: CDR1 DFQATT, CDR2 SNEGSKA (reference sequence). The CDR3 bases are TGCAGTGCTAGAGAACAAACAGGGCGAGAGACCCAGTACTTC. It translates to CSAREQTGRETQYF.

This clonotype was counted a few times. The rearrangement links TRBV7-8 to TRBJ1-6; 10 bases are shared with TRBD1. This CDR3 comprises 16 residues. Germline V CDR1 and CDR2: SGHVS, FQNEAQ. After removal of 2 bases from V and 7 bases from J, the junction contained 5 bases not matched to a gene. The CDR3 DNA sequence: TGTGCCAGCAGCTTAACCGGGACAGGGGTAAATTCACCCCTCCACTTT. Its protein product is CASSLTGTGVNSPLHF.

The chain uses TRBV4-1 and TRBJ2-7, with D possibly TRBD1 on 7 matching bases. The germline V gene has CDR1 MGHRA and CDR2 YSYEKL. The length of the CDR3 is 15 residues. The germline V and J ends were trimmed by 3 bases and 3 bases, with 15 bases remaining between them. The CDR3 DNA reads TGCGCCAGCAGCCAGGAGGGGGCCTCATTCTACGAGCAGTACTTC. It is translated as CASSQEGASFYEQYF.

V and J are TRBV12-3 or TRBV12-4 and TRBJ2-1, with D possibly matching TRBD2 (5 bases). CDR3 length: 14 amino acids. Between the trimmed V and J ends, which lost 3 bases and 9 bases, there was a span of 15 bases. The CDR3 spells CASSFSREAGEQFF. CDR3 DNA sequence: TGTGCCAGCAGTTTTTCCCGCGAGGCGGGTGAGCAGTTCTTC.

This sequence joins TRBV6-5 and TRBJ1-1, with D possibly being TRBD1 (5 bases). This CDR3 comprises 13 residues. The germline gives CDR1 MNHEY, CDR2 SVGAGI. With 7 bases removed from V and 9 bases from J, the gap between germline ends came to 18 bases. The CDR3 DNA follows: TGTGCCAGCACTCCCCCTGGGGCAGCCAAAGCTTTCTTT. As protein: CASTPPGAAKAFF.

CDR3 amino acids: CASSPRQSAGGSYEQYF. The CDR3 DNA is TGTGCCAGCAGCCCGCGCCAGTCGGCGGGGGGTTCCTACGAGCAGTACTTC. The chain couples TRBV7-9 to TRBJ2-7; TRBD2 matches 8 bases. Germline CDR1 reads SEHNR; CDR2 reads FQNEAQ (reference sequence). This CDR3 has 17 amino acids. V trimming: 5 bases; J trimming: 1 base; junction bases outside the gene matches: 13.

Turning to this clonotype: The junction shows a germline mismatch at one end, possibly a read error. The chain carries TRBV29-1 and TRBJ2-5; 13 bases fit TRBD2. Germline lookup yields CDR1 SQVTM and CDR2 ANQGSEA. The CDR3 spans 14 residues. The DNA of the CDR3 is TGCTGCGTCCAGCTGGGGACTAGCGGGGTGGAGCAGTACTTC. Its protein is CCVQLGTSGVEQYF.

This chain joins TRBV5-1 and TRBJ2-1; TRBD1 agrees at 11 bases. This CDR3 is 16 amino acids long. Germline CDR1 reads SGHRS; CDR2 reads YFSETQ. J gave up 2 bases and V 0 bases, and 1 base lay outside the gene matches. CDR3 protein: CASSLGGQGAYNEQFF. CDR3 coding DNA: TGCGCCAGCAGCTTGGGGGGACAGGGGGCCTACAATGAGCAGTTCTTC.

This sequence joins TRBV28 and TRBJ2-1, with D perhaps TRBD2 (6 bases). Germline V CDR1 and CDR2: MDHEN, SYDVKM. Trimming removed 6 bases from V and 0 bases from J, with 15 bases in between. This CDR3 has 16 amino acids. The CDR3 is CASSPGLLSSYNEQFF. The CDR3 DNA follows: TGTGCCAGCAGCCCGGGACTCCTGAGCTCCTACAATGAGCAGTTCTTC. The variable domain in full, completed from reference TRBV28 and TRBJ2-1, reads DVKVTQSSRYLVKRTGEKVFLECVQDMDHENMFWYRQDPGLGLRLIYFSYDVKMKEKGDIPEGYSVSREKKERFSLILESASTNQTSMYLCASSPGLLSSYNEQFFGPGTRLTVL.

In this sample, this clonotype turned up a few times. J is TRBJ2-5 and V is TRBV20-1; 8 bases are shared with TRBD2. The ends lost 3 bases at V and 5 bases at J; junction bases unmatched: 14. The CDR3 is made up of 16 amino acids. Germline V gene sequence: CDR1 DFQATT, CDR2 SNEGSKA (reference sequence). The CDR3, as DNA: TGCAGTGCTAGGGATCGTACTAGCGGTCCAAGGGAGACCCAGTACTTC. This translates into CSARDRTSGPRETQYF.

This clonotype was found a few times. The V call is TRBV11-2, the J call TRBJ2-5; 13 positions match TRBD2. The CDR3 extends over 16 amino acids. V lost 5 bases to trimming and J lost 4 bases; unmatched junction nucleotides: 7. Germline CDR1 and CDR2: SGHAT and FQNNGV. The CDR3, as DNA: TGTGCCAGCAGCCCAACTAGCGGGGGGGGTCTAGAGACCCAGTACTTC. Translation gives CASSPTSGGGLETQYF.

This clonotype was observed at least ten times. This chain connects TRBV10-2 to TRBJ2-7, with a possible D match to TRBD2 (5 bases). The CDR3 is 14 amino acids. CDR1 is WSHSY and CDR2 is SAAADI in the germline V gene. The ends were cut back, 0 bases at V and 4 bases at J, with 10 bases in the middle. The CDR3 DNA reads TGCGCCAGCAGTGAGTCCCGGGATGGATACGAGCAGTACTTC. Encoded protein: CASSESRDGYEQYF.

Remarks on this clonotype: The junction shows a germline mismatch at one end, possibly a read error. J is TRBJ2-1 and V is TRBV15, with TRBD2 as a possible D gene (5 bases). The CDR3 sequence is 16 residues long. Germline CDR1 and CDR2: LNHNV and YYDKDF (reference sequence). In nucleotides, the CDR3 is TGTGCCACCAGCAGAGACGTCGGCGAGGGCTACGATGAGCAGTTCTTC. Residues: CATSRDVGEGYDEQFF.

The V gene is TRBV18, the J gene TRBJ2-1; D is undetermined. V lost 3 bases and J lost 8, with 8 bases in between. The germline V gene encodes CDR1 KGHSH and CDR2 LQKENI. The CDR3 has 12 amino acids. The CDR3 protein is CASSPTYDEQFF. The CDR3 DNA is TGTGCCAGCTCACCCACTTATGATGAGCAGTTCTTC.